Sequencing of this T cell receptor beta chain was carried out in a study of T cell repertoires in cytomegalovirus infection. From germline, CDR1 is LNHDA and CDR2 SQIVND (reference sequence). This CDR3 has 15 residues. V shed 11 bases and J shed 4 bases, with 21 bases lying between them. Each CDR3 protein gets one entry after TCRdb re-called the reads with MiXCR. This sample yields fewer than 850,000 distinct CDR3 sequences, of which 25% to 30% are seen a single time; about an eighth belongs to the top ten. This clonotype occurred a few times. What it binds is not known. The chain employs TRBV19 and TRBJ1-5; D uncertain. The source of this sequence is a human donor in good health (CMV status not recorded). Some clones in this sample may be carry-over from other donors' samples. The sample here was cultured CD8+ T cells from PBMCs, taken from culture after CMV antigen stimulation. The CDR3 is CASGQVRRYNQPQHF. The CDR3 DNA is TGTGCCTCCGGGCAGGTGAGACGATATAATCAGCCCCAGCATTTT.